This T cell receptor (beta chain) was observed in a study of cytomegalovirus exposure and HLA in healthy donors. Study results and limitations: Another analysis was done later, and it associated roughly 15,000 TCR beta sequences with HLA alleles at 0.05 false discovery rate.

Germline V gene lookup returns CDR1 MDHEN and CDR2 SYDVKM. V lost 4 bases to trimming and J lost 0 bases; unmatched junction nucleotides: 7. This CDR3 is built from 16 residues. About this clone itself: What it binds is unknown.

Amplification used 60 Vbeta primers and 13 Jbeta primers. The repertoire was sequenced with immunoSEQ multiplex PCR; TCRdb's copy has only in-frame clones and lacks some. The sample holds some 51,000 clones, around 79% seen once. The chain couples TRBV28 to TRBJ1-1, with 8 bases identical to TRBD1. This sequence was found in a female donor in good health and CMV-seronegative. The material sequenced was PBMCs. The CDR3 sequence is CASSSSLGQVNTEAFF. Here the CDR3 DNA reads TGTGCCAGCAGTTCCTCTTTGGGACAGGTGAACACTGAAGCTTTCTTT.